The 32 T cell receptor beta chains given below trace back to one sample, sequenced in a study of OX40 agonist ivuxolimab in advanced cancers. Libraries were made using the immunoSEQ multiplex PCR assay. TCRdb's version of the immuneACCESS table is confined to in-frame rearrangements and falls short of the full clone set. An unresolved V gene accounts for under half of the shortfall where checked; the remainder is of unknown origin. The sample table lists 70,000 to 95,000 clones, approximately 93% of them with a count of one. Of the sample, roughly 22% falls within the top ten clones. The sample here was CD4+ or CD8+ T cells sorted from blood, taken in a trial of the OX40 agonist ivuxolimab. All receptors derive from an adult with an advanced solid tumor such as melanoma, head and neck, liver or kidney cancer.

This chain links TRBV4-3 with TRBJ1-3, with 8 bases fitting TRBD1. V was pared by 4 bases and J by 2 bases, with 4 bases of the junction left unmatched. This CDR3 region has 15 residues. In germline, CDR1 is LGHNA, CDR2 YSLEER. The CDR3 loop reads CASSPGQGTGNTIYF. CDR3 nucleotides: TGCGCCAGCAGCCCAGGACAGGGAACTGGAAACACCATATATTTT.

This chain links TRBV4-1 with TRBJ1-1, with TRBD1 as a possible D gene (6 bases). This CDR3 has 16 residues. CDR1 and CDR2 from the germline V gene are MGHRA and YSYEKL. Trimming cost V 2 bases and J 4 bases, with 17 bases left between them. The CDR3 is CASSQRVQGMGTEAFF. As DNA, the CDR3 is TGCGCCAGCAGCCAAAGGGTACAGGGAATGGGCACTGAAGCTTTCTTT.

The chain carries TRBV28 and TRBJ1-1, with 10 positions matching TRBD1. Per the germline V gene, CDR1 is MDHEN and CDR2 is SYDVKM. This CDR3 region has 15 residues. Unmatched junction bases numbered 1, after V lost 3 bases and J lost 0 bases. DNA for the CDR3: TGTGCCAGCAGTTTGACAGGGGGCATGAACACTGAAGCTTTCTTT. Its translation is CASSLTGGMNTEAFF.

This sequence joins TRBV27 and TRBJ2-5; D may be TRBD1 (5 bases). Germline V gene data show CDR1 as MNHEY and CDR2 as SMNVEV (reference sequence). The CDR3 length is 15 residues. V dropped 0 bases and J dropped 4 bases, with 12 bases sitting between them. This CDR3 reads CASSLSQGSPETQYF. The CDR3 DNA sequence: TGTGCCAGCAGTTTATCGCAGGGATCCCCAGAGACCCAGTACTTC.

This chain joins TRBV28 and TRBJ1-5; D is ambiguous. V shed 4 bases and J shed 3 bases, with 7 bases lying between them. CDR1 is MDHEN and CDR2 is SYDVKM in the germline V gene. The CDR3 covers 13 residues. This CDR3 is CASSSDLNQPQHF. The CDR3 DNA is TGTGCCAGCAGTTCAGATCTCAATCAGCCCCAGCATTTT.

The chain is built from TRBV7-8 and TRBJ1-2, with TRBD1 as a possible D gene (5 bases). V lost 0 bases, J lost 8 bases, and 13 bases lay in between. The CDR3 consists of 14 residues. The germline CDR1 and CDR2 sequences are SGHVS and FQNEAQ. Written as DNA, the CDR3 is TGTGCCAGCAGCTTAGCTCTGATGGGGGAAGGCTACACCTTC. It is translated as CASSLALMGEGYTF. The full variable domain, completed using reference TRBV7-8 and TRBJ1-2, is GAGVSQSPRYKVAKRGQDVALRCDPISGHVSLFWYQQALGQGPEFLTYFQNEAQLDKSGLPSDRFFAERPEGSVSTLKIQRTQQEDSAVYLCASSLALMGEGYTFGSGTRLTVV.

About this clone itself: Other DNA sequences from this sample encode an identical CDR3 as well. This rearrangement joins TRBV28 to TRBJ1-1, with D unresolved. The germline V gene has CDR1 MDHEN and CDR2 SYDVKM. The CDR3 length is 12 residues. Trimming took 3 bases from V and 5 from J, leaving 7 bases between them. The CDR3 spells CASSFTSTEAFF. CDR3 DNA sequence: TGTGCCAGCAGTTTTACCAGTACTGAAGCTTTCTTT.

This clone has a single count. The chain employs TRBV6-5 and TRBJ2-7; no definite D call. Germline CDR1 is MNHEY and CDR2 is SVGAGI. The CDR3 runs 13 residues. V dropped 7 bases and J dropped 1 base, with 11 bases sitting between them. CDR3 protein: CASTRAYSYEQYF. The CDR3, as DNA: TGTGCCAGCACTAGAGCCTATTCCTACGAGCAGTACTTC.

The chain joins TRBV10-1 to TRBJ1-1, with TRBD1 identical over 8 bases. There are 13 residues in the CDR3. Germline CDR1 is WNHNN and CDR2 is SYGVQD (reference sequence). CDR3 residues: CPGRGQGNTEAFF. The CDR3 bases are TGCCCAGGTAGAGGACAGGGGAACACTGAAGCTTTCTTT.

The chain has TRBV7-9 and TRBJ1-5; D is uncertain. The CDR3 is made up of 15 amino acids. Trimming removed 5 bases at V and 3 bases at J, with 14 bases between. Germline V gives CDR1 SEHNR, CDR2 FQNEAQ (reference sequence). For the CDR3, the DNA is TGTGCCAGCAGCCAGGACGGGCTTTTCAATCAGCCCCAGCATTTT. It encodes CASSQDGLFNQPQHF.

The rearrangement links TRBV4-3 to TRBJ1-3, with TRBD1 matching over 10 bases. The trim removed 0 bases at V and 7 bases at J, leaving 6 bases unmatched. Germline V CDR1 and CDR2: LGHNA, YSLEER. CDR3 length: 16 amino acids. CDR3 sequence reads: CASSQDFGDRGNTIYF. CDR3 bases: TGCGCCAGCAGCCAAGATTTTGGGGACAGGGGTAACACCATATATTTT.

The chain combines TRBV4-2 with TRBJ1-4; D is uncertain. The CDR3 loop spans 18 amino acids. Between the trimmed V and J ends, which lost 0 bases and 7 bases, there was a span of 21 bases. Germline CDR1 reads LGHNA; CDR2 reads YNFKEQ. This chain's CDR3 is CASSQELVTVDLGEKLFF. The CDR3 region has the DNA TGTGCCAGCAGCCAAGAGCTCGTTACAGTCGACTTGGGTGAAAAACTGTTTTTT.

This sequence joins TRBV19 and TRBJ1-1; 9 bases match TRBD1. Germline values: CDR1 LNHDA, CDR2 SQIVND (reference sequence). V lost 6 bases, J lost 7 bases, and 6 bases stayed unmatched. The CDR3 is made up of 13 amino acids. CDR3 nucleotide sequence: TGTGCCAGTAGGGCACAGGGGGCTGGTGAAGCTTTCTTT. This sequence encodes CASRAQGAGEAFF.

This clone was picked up one time. This chain joins TRBV5-8 and TRBJ2-7; a weak D match, TRBD2 (5 bases). The V end lost 0 bases, the J end lost 3 bases, and 10 bases lay between the germline ends. The germline gives CDR1 SGHTS, CDR2 YDEGEE. CDR3 size: 14 residues. The CDR3 DNA reads TGTGCCAGCAGCTTGGGGGCGGGTTTCTACGAGCAGTACTTC. Amino acids: CASSLGAGFYEQYF.

The V gene is TRBV4-3, the J gene TRBJ1-6; the D is unclear. Trimming shortened V by 1 base and J by 6 bases, and 10 bases separated the two germline ends. Germline lookup yields CDR1 LGHNA and CDR2 YSLEER. The CDR3 has 15 residues. CDR3 sequence: CASSQGLVGNSPLHF. Written as DNA, the CDR3 is TGCGCCAGCAGCCAAGGGCTCGTAGGTAATTCACCCCTCCACTTT.

This clone showed up just once. This CDR3 is CASSPDQETQYF. The CDR3 coding sequence is TGTGCCAGTAGTCCAGACCAAGAGACCCAGTACTTC. The gene calls are TRBV19 and TRBJ2-5, with D hard to call. There are 12 residues in the CDR3. V lost 5 bases to trimming and J lost 0 bases, with 4 bases between them. The germline gives CDR1 LNHDA, CDR2 SQIVND (reference sequence).

V and J are TRBV6-5 and TRBJ2-7; 13 bases are a match to TRBD2. CDR3 length: 16 residues. Trimming took 4 bases from V and 3 from J; bases not matched to a gene: 6. CDR1 and CDR2 from the germline V gene are MNHEY and SVGAGI. The CDR3 loop reads CASSFSGTSGIYEQYF. DNA for the CDR3: TGTGCCAGCAGTTTTTCCGGGACTAGCGGGATCTACGAGCAGTACTTC.

The CDR3 DNA follows: TGCGCCAGCTCCCCTTCGCCGGGAGCGCGGACCGAGCAGTACTTC. Its protein product is CASSPSPGARTEQYF. The chain combines TRBV4-1 with TRBJ2-7; D is possibly TRBD2 (6 bases). The germline V gene encodes CDR1 MGHRA and CDR2 YSYEKL. Trimming pared 8 bases from V and 6 bases from J, leaving 23 bases between. This CDR3 is 15 amino acids long.

The chain has TRBV27 and TRBJ1-5, with D possibly TRBD1 on 6 matching bases. The V end was cut by 2 bases, the J end by 9 bases, with 14 bases between. The germline CDR1 and CDR2 sequences are MNHEY and SMNVEV (reference sequence). This CDR3 is 14 amino acids long. CDR3 sequence reads: CASSLRQDHGPQHF. As DNA, the CDR3 is TGTGCCAGCAGTTTAAGACAGGACCATGGGCCCCAGCATTTT.

The V and J genes are TRBV7-9 and TRBJ1-2, with a weak D call TRBD1 (6 bases). Trimming took off 5 bases at V and 8 bases at J, with 15 bases between the two ends. Looked up from germline, CDR1 is SEHNR and CDR2 is FQNEAQ (reference sequence). This CDR3 comprises 13 residues. The CDR3 DNA reads TGTGCCAGCAGCCAAGGGGGGGGTAACGGCTACACCTTC. This encodes CASSQGGGNGYTF.

This chain joins TRBV4-1 and TRBJ1-6, with a tentative D call TRBD1 (6 bases). V lost 0 bases, J lost 3 bases, and 15 bases lay in between. The CDR3 covers 18 residues. Germline values: CDR1 MGHRA, CDR2 YSYEKL. DNA for the CDR3: TGCGCCAGCAGCCAAGAAGTGGCCCTAGGGGGCTATAATTCACCCCTCCACTTT. Its protein product is CASSQEVALGGYNSPLHF.

For the CDR3, the DNA is TGCGCCAGCAGCCAAGTCCCGGGGTACGCGAACACCGGGGAGCTGTTTTTT. Amino acid sequence: CASSQVPGYANTGELFF. This rearrangement joins TRBV4-3 to TRBJ2-2; D is possibly TRBD2 (5 bases). This CDR3 has 17 amino acids. V lost 1 base to trimming and J lost 0 bases, with 12 bases between them. Germline V gene lookup returns CDR1 LGHNA and CDR2 YSLEER.

This clone was seen only once. V is TRBV7-9 and J is TRBJ2-1; a possible D gene is TRBD2 (6 bases). Germline assignment: CDR1 SEHNR and CDR2 FQNEAQ (reference sequence). The CDR3 runs 16 residues. V lost 6 bases, J lost 0 bases, and 15 bases lay in between. CDR3 in DNA: TGTGCCAGCAGACCAGGGACTTCGAGCTCCTACAATGAGCAGTTCTTC. This translates into CASRPGTSSSYNEQFF.

V gene TRBV28 combines with J gene TRBJ1-2; D call uncertain. V was trimmed by 2 bases and J by 1 base, leaving 8 bases between them. This CDR3 spans 14 amino acids. From germline, CDR1 is MDHEN and CDR2 SYDVKM. The CDR3 coding sequence is TGTGCCAGCAGTTTACGCGGCAATAACTATGGCTACACCTTC. Its protein is CASSLRGNNYGYTF.

This clone was picked up one time. The chain couples TRBV7-9 to TRBJ1-2; D is undetermined. This CDR3 is built from 14 residues. Trimming removed 8 bases at V and 2 bases at J, with 15 bases between. Germline CDR1 SEHNR, CDR2 FQNEAQ (reference sequence). Written as DNA, the CDR3 is TGTGCCAGCTCTATGGGAGAGATGAACTATGGCTACACCTTC. Its translation: CASSMGEMNYGYTF.

The chain recombines TRBV11-2 with TRBJ1-2; 9 nucleotides align to TRBD1. This CDR3 contains 16 residues. Germline V gene data show CDR1 as SGHAT and CDR2 as FQNNGV. Trimming took 4 bases from V and 3 from J; bases not matched to a gene: 9. CDR3 DNA sequence: TGTGCCAGCAGCTCCGGACAGGGGAAGGCGGACTATGGCTACACCTTC. Its translation is CASSSGQGKADYGYTF.

This chain connects TRBV28 to TRBJ2-1, with D tentatively TRBD1 (5 bases). V was pared by 6 bases and J by 6 bases, with 18 bases between. The CDR3 runs to 15 residues. Germline CDR1 reads MDHEN; CDR2 reads SYDVKM. The CDR3 nucleotides are TGTGCCAGCAGCCCTGGGGCAGGCGTTCTCAATGAGCAGTTCTTC. The encoded protein is CASSPGAGVLNEQFF. The entire variable domain, with the rest obtained from reference TRBV28 and TRBJ2-1, is as follows: DVKVTQSSRYLVKRTGEKVFLECVQDMDHENMFWYRQDPGLGLRLIYFSYDVKMKEKGDIPEGYSVSREKKERFSLILESASTNQTSMYLCASSPGAGVLNEQFFGPGTRLTVL.

The chain is built from TRBV28 and TRBJ1-1, with a possible D match to TRBD1 (5 bases). The germline V gene encodes CDR1 MDHEN and CDR2 SYDVKM. CDR3 length: 13 amino acids. The V gene lost 5 bases and the J gene lost 4 bases, with 11 bases spanning the gap. CDR3 nucleotides: TGTGCCAGCAGTAGCTGGGGGAGCACTGAAGCTTTCTTT. Amino acid sequence: CASSSWGSTEAFF.

The gene calls are TRBV29-1 and TRBJ1-2; D gene uncertain. The CDR3 has 12 residues. Trimming cost V 4 bases and J 2 bases, with 8 bases left between them. The V gene's germline CDR1 is SQVTM and CDR2 ANQGSEA. The CDR3 DNA reads as TGCAGCGTTGTGGGTCTAAACTATGGCTACACCTTC. Translating gives CSVVGLNYGYTF.

This chain links TRBV19 with TRBJ1-2; weak D call: TRBD1 (6 bases). From germline, CDR1 is LNHDA and CDR2 SQIVND (reference sequence). The length of the CDR3 is 14 residues. V was cut by 4 bases and J by 6 bases, with 15 bases left in between. CDR3 sequence (DNA): TGTGCCAGTAGTAGGACAGACGGGAGGAATGGCTACACCTTC. As protein: CASSRTDGRNGYTF.

The chain uses TRBV5-4 and TRBJ2-1, with 8 bases aligning to TRBD2. Germline V gene data show CDR1 as SGHNT and CDR2 as YYREEE (reference sequence). The CDR3 contains 14 residues. V lost 1 base to trimming and J lost 4 bases; unmatched junction nucleotides: 1. CDR3 DNA: TGTGCCAGCAGCTTGACTAGCGGTTACAATGAGCAGTTCTTC. Translating gives CASSLTSGYNEQFF.

The chain uses TRBV7-9 and TRBJ2-1, with 10 positions matching TRBD2. With 4 bases clipped from V and 5 bases from J, the junction kept 14 bases outside the gene matches. Germline V gives CDR1 SEHNR, CDR2 FQNEAQ (reference sequence). This CDR3 has 18 residues. DNA of the CDR3: TGTGCCAGCAGCTCGTTTTCCCTTACTAGCGGGGTTGACAATGAGCAGTTCTTC. This sequence encodes CASSSFSLTSGVDNEQFF.